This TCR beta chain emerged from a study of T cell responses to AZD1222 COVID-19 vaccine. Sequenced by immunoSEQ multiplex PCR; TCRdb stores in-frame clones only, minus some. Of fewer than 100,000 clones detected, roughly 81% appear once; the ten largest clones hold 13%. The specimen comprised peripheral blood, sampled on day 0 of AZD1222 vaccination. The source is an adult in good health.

CDR3 residues: CASSQDPGREGSNEKLFF. In DNA form, the CDR3 reads TGTGCCAGCAGCCAAGATCCGGGGAGGGAAGGGTCTAATGAAAAACTGTTTTTT. The genes are TRBV3-1 (or the pseudogene TRBV3-2) and TRBJ1-4; D is unclear. The V and J ends lost 0 bases and 3 bases respectively, with 17 bases between them. The germline V gene has CDR1 LGHDT and CDR2 YNNKEL (reference sequence). The CDR3 covers 18 residues.